One and the same sample provided the 27 T cell receptor beta chains below, sequenced in a study of identical twins. TCRdb reprocessed the 5' RACE reads with MiXCR, giving one entry per CDR3 protein. The sample has under 900,000 distinct CDR3 sequences; roughly an eighth are singletons. The sample was also linked to a second study, of yellow fever vaccine responses in identical twins.

The material sequenced was PBMCs. The receptors shown here come from a woman aged 18 to 35 in good health.

This chain joins TRBV6-1 and TRBJ2-2, with 8 bases fitting TRBD2. The trim removed 8 bases at V and 6 bases at J, leaving 5 bases unmatched. Looked up from germline, CDR1 is MNHNS and CDR2 is SASEGT. The CDR3 sequence is 13 residues long. The CDR3 protein is CASSGGPAGELFF. Written as DNA, the CDR3 is TGTGCCAGCTCGGGAGGGCCGGCCGGGGAGCTGTTTTTT.

A few counts support this clonotype. V gene TRBV5-1 combines with J gene TRBJ1-6; no reliable D call. CDR3 length: 13 amino acids. The germline V gene encodes CDR1 SGHRS and CDR2 YFSETQ. The ends were cut back, 5 bases at V and 7 bases at J, with 10 bases in the middle. The DNA for the CDR3 is TGCGCCAGCAGGGTAGCGGAGAATTCACCCCTCCACTTT. Residues: CASRVAENSPLHF.

This clonotype came up a few times. The chain couples TRBV2 to TRBJ2-2; possibly TRBD1 for D (6 bases). The germline V and J ends were trimmed by 9 bases and 0 bases, with 11 bases remaining between them. Germline V gene sequence: CDR1 SNHLY, CDR2 FYNNEI. The CDR3 sequence is 14 residues long. CDR3 sequence reads: CARQGPTNTGELFF. CDR3 bases: TGTGCCAGACAGGGCCCCACGAACACCGGGGAGCTGTTTTTT.

The DNA for the CDR3 is TGTGCCAGTAGTATAGATAGAGCTCAGCCCCAGCATTTT. This encodes CASSIDRAQPQHF. This chain links TRBV19 with TRBJ1-5, with no clear D. The V gene lost 0 bases and the J gene lost 6 bases, with 6 bases spanning the gap. The CDR3 sequence is 13 residues long. Germline loops: CDR1 LNHDA, CDR2 SQIVND (reference sequence).

This clonotype has a handful of counts. The gene calls are TRBV10-3 and TRBJ2-1; D perhaps matches TRBD2 (5 bases). The CDR3 runs 15 residues. Trimming removed 10 bases at V and 0 bases at J, with 16 bases between. Germline V gene data show CDR1 as ENHRY and CDR2 as SYGVKD. CDR3 coding DNA: TGTGCCACCTTTAGAGCGGTTAGCTCCTACAATGAGCAGTTCTTC. This encodes CATFRAVSSYNEQFF.

V gene TRBV3-1 combines with J gene TRBJ2-3; 15 bases match TRBD2. V lost 4 bases and J lost 0; bases outside the gene matches: 2. The CDR3 length is 17 residues. CDR1 and CDR2 from the germline V gene are LGHDT and YNNKEL (reference sequence). CDR3 region: CASSRGTSGRSTDTQYF. The CDR3 DNA sequence: TGTGCCAGCAGCCGCGGGACTAGCGGGAGGAGCACAGATACGCAGTATTTT.

The CDR3 nucleotides read TGCGCCAGCAGTGACCCGTCGGGCGGCAGTGGACCTGAGCAGTTCTTC. Amino acids: CASSDPSGGSGPEQFF. The rearrangement links TRBV10-1 to TRBJ2-1; D gene uncertain. The germline V gene has CDR1 WNHNN and CDR2 SYGVQD (reference sequence). The CDR3 has 16 residues. Between the trimmed V and J ends, which lost 3 bases and 9 bases, there was a span of 21 bases.

The chain joins TRBV3-1 to TRBJ2-7; D may be TRBD1 (5 bases). The germline V gene has CDR1 LGHDT and CDR2 YNNKEL (reference sequence). The CDR3 contains 11 residues. Trimming removed 1 base at V and 9 bases at J, with 7 bases between. Written as DNA, the CDR3 is TGTGCCAGCAGCCAAGGCCAGGGGCAGTACTTC. This gives the protein CASSQGQGQYF.

This clonotype has only a few counts. The rearrangement uses TRBV5-6 and TRBJ2-3; 7 bases match TRBD2. V lost 3 bases and J lost 1; bases outside the gene matches: 5. Germline V lookup: CDR1 SGHDT, CDR2 YYEEEE. This CDR3 has 15 residues. CDR3 residues: CASSWGGMGTDTQYF. The CDR3, as DNA: TGTGCCAGCAGCTGGGGGGGGATGGGCACAGATACGCAGTATTTT.

As regards this clonotype: Its ends do not fully match the called genes, so a read error is possible. The rearrangement uses TRBV3-1 and TRBJ2-6, with 10 bases matching TRBD1. This CDR3 is 19 amino acids long. Germline V lookup: CDR1 LGHDT, CDR2 YNNKEL (reference sequence). The CDR3: CACSNRDRGHSSGANVLTF. CDR3 sequence (DNA): TGTGCCTGCAGCAACCGGGACAGGGGACACTCCTCTGGGGCCAACGTCCTGACTTTC.

The V gene is TRBV6-2 or TRBV6-3, the J gene TRBJ2-7; maybe TRBD1 (6 bases). The CDR3 spans 13 residues. Trimming left V 6 bases short and J 7 bases short, with 16 bases between. Germline loops: CDR1 MNHEY, CDR2 SVGEGT. This chain's CDR3 is CASSQQGPGEQYV. DNA for the CDR3: TGTGCCAGCAGCCAACAGGGCCCGGGGGAGCAGTACGTC.

This clonotype was seen at least ten times. V gene TRBV4-1 combines with J gene TRBJ1-4; a weak D match, TRBD1 (5 bases). Germline CDR1 MGHRA, CDR2 YSYEKL. There are 16 residues in the CDR3. V was shortened by 1 base and J by 0 bases, with 9 bases between the two germline ends. The CDR3 DNA is TGCGCCAGCAGCCAAGCGACGACAGCAACTAATGAAAAACTGTTTTTT. Residues: CASSQATTATNEKLFF.

This clonotype was found many times. The chain combines TRBV18 with TRBJ2-1; D tentatively fits TRBD1 or TRBD2 (5 bases each). V lost 6 bases to trimming and J lost 4 bases, with 13 bases between them. Germline V CDR1 and CDR2: KGHSH, LQKENI. The CDR3 extends over 14 amino acids. The CDR3 sequence: CASSQGPLYNEQFF. The CDR3 region has the DNA TGTGCCAGCTCGCAGGGACCGTTATACAATGAGCAGTTCTTC. Variable domain in full (rest from reference TRBV18 and TRBJ2-1): NAGVMQNPRHLVRRRGQEARLRCSPMKGHSHVYWYRQLPEEGLKFMVYLQKENIIDESGMPKERFSAEFPKEGPSILRIQQVVRGDSAAYFCASSQGPLYNEQFFGPGTRLTVL.

This clonotype was counted many times. V and J are TRBV24-1 and TRBJ2-1; TRBD2 matches 14 bases. With 4 bases clipped from V and 8 bases from J, the junction kept 9 bases outside the gene matches. CDR1 is KGHDR and CDR2 is SFDVKD in the germline V gene. The CDR3 contains 17 residues. CDR3 residues: CATSEYRLAGGPDEQFF. Here the CDR3 DNA reads TGTGCCACCAGTGAATATCGACTAGCGGGAGGGCCTGATGAGCAGTTCTTC.

With respect to this clonotype: A much more abundant neighbour one base away suggests this may be a read error. The V call is TRBV5-1, the J call TRBJ1-4; D uncertain. This CDR3 region has 13 residues. CDR1 is SGHRS, CDR2 YFSETQ, per germline. The CDR3, as DNA: TGCGCCAGCGGAGACCCAACTAATGAAAAACTGCTTTTT. It translates to CASGDPTNEKLLF.

The chain joins TRBV11-2 to TRBJ2-7; 9 nucleotides match TRBD1. This CDR3 region has 16 residues. The V segment lost 4 bases and the J segment 5 bases; nucleotides outside the gene matches: 12. Germline CDR1 reads SGHAT; CDR2 reads FQNNGV. The CDR3 region is CASSSDPGTGFDEQYV. The CDR3 DNA reads TGTGCCAGCAGCTCAGACCCCGGGACAGGGTTCGACGAGCAGTACGTC.

The chain has TRBV5-1 and TRBJ2-1, with D perhaps matching TRBD1 or TRBD2 (5 bases each). The V end lost 4 bases, the J end lost 4 bases, and 18 bases lay between the germline ends. This CDR3 is built from 16 residues. The V gene's germline CDR1 is SGHRS and CDR2 YFSETQ. CDR3 DNA sequence: TGCGCCAGCAGCCCTAGGGACCGCGGTGGGTACAATGAGCAGTTCTTC. As protein: CASSPRDRGGYNEQFF.

This clonotype was counted between two and nine times. V usage is TRBV12-3 or TRBV12-4 and J usage is TRBJ1-6; 10 positions match TRBD1. The length of the CDR3 is 17 residues. The V gene end was trimmed by 3 bases and the J gene end by 9 bases; junction bases not matched to a gene: 11. In DNA, the CDR3 is TGTGCCAGCAGTTTGGGCGGCGGGACAGGGGTGATTTCACCCCTCCACTTT. It translates to CASSLGGGTGVISPLHF.

The chain recombines TRBV19 with TRBJ2-7; 9 bases map to TRBD1. The J segment lost 6 bases and the V segment lost 3 bases, leaving 6 bases of the junction unmatched. There are 14 residues in the CDR3. Germline loops: CDR1 LNHDA, CDR2 SQIVND (reference sequence). Here the CDR3 reads CASSMGTGSVEQYF. Written as DNA, the CDR3 is TGTGCCAGTAGTATGGGGACAGGGTCAGTCGAGCAGTACTTC.

The chain combines TRBV12-3 or TRBV12-4 with TRBJ2-5; 8 bases are a match to TRBD1. The CDR3 contains 15 residues. The V segment lost 6 bases and the J segment 4 bases; nucleotides outside the gene matches: 10. CDR3 loop: CASSRGQAAGETQYF. Here the CDR3 DNA reads TGTGCCAGCAGCCGGGGACAGGCGGCAGGAGAGACCCAGTACTTC.

This clonotype has just a few counts. CDR3 in amino acids: CASSKSGDRKNTEAFF. DNA of the CDR3: TGTGCCAGCAGTAAATCCGGGGACAGGAAGAACACTGAAGCTTTCTTT. The J gene is TRBJ1-1, the V gene TRBV28; TRBD1 aligns across 8 bases. The CDR3 runs to 16 residues. CDR1 is MDHEN and CDR2 is SYDVKM in the germline V gene. The V and J ends lost 5 bases and 1 base, in that order; junction bases with no gene match: 9. Full variable domain (missing parts from reference TRBV28 and TRBJ1-1): DVKVTQSSRYLVKRTGEKVFLECVQDMDHENMFWYRQDPGLGLRLIYFSYDVKMKEKGDIPEGYSVSREKKERFSLILESASTNQTSMYLCASSKSGDRKNTEAFFGQGTRLTVV.

J is TRBJ1-3 and V is TRBV27; D is possibly TRBD1 (6 bases). Trimming cost V 6 bases and J 0 bases, with 33 bases left between them. CDR3 length: 22 amino acids. Germline CDR1 reads MNHEY; CDR2 reads SMNVEV (reference sequence). CDR3 sequence reads: CASRPGELRGILSYFSGNTIYF. CDR3 sequence (DNA): TGTGCCAGCAGGCCGGGAGAGCTGAGGGGGATACTTTCCTACTTCTCTGGAAACACCATATATTTT.

The J gene is TRBJ2-1, the V gene TRBV15; 7 bases map to TRBD2. After removal of 8 bases from V and 8 bases from J, the junction contained 15 bases not matched to a gene. The CDR3 consists of 15 residues. The germline V gene has CDR1 LNHNV and CDR2 YYDKDF (reference sequence). CDR3 sequence (DNA): TGTGCCACCCGCTCGCAGGGAGGGTATACTGATGAGCAGTTCTTC. It is translated as CATRSQGGYTDEQFF.

This chain links TRBV6-1 with TRBJ2-5; the match to TRBD1 covers 8 bases. Unmatched junction bases numbered 11, after V lost 6 bases and J lost 5 bases. Looked up from germline, CDR1 is MNHNS and CDR2 is SASEGT. The CDR3 runs to 15 residues. The chain's CDR3 is CASRPDHRGSETQYF. The CDR3 coding sequence is TGTGCCAGCAGACCCGACCACAGGGGGTCGGAGACCCAGTACTTC.

The chain links TRBV6-4 to TRBJ1-3; D is ambiguous. The CDR3 consists of 16 residues. Deletions cut 0 bases from V and 2 bases from J, with 11 bases between. Germline V gives CDR1 MRHNA, CDR2 SNTAGT. CDR3 DNA: TGTGCCAGCAGTGACTCTGGCGATCCGGCTGGAAACACCATATATTTT. Encoded protein: CASSDSGDPAGNTIYF.

This chain uses TRBV24-1 with TRBJ2-1; weak D call: TRBD2 (7 bases). V was trimmed by 9 bases and J by 6 bases, leaving 17 bases between them. The CDR3 totals 14 residues. The germline V gene encodes CDR1 KGHDR and CDR2 SFDVKD. Here the CDR3 DNA reads TGTGCCACCGGGAGGGGGGGCTCTGGCAATGAGCAGTTCTTC. This sequence encodes CATGRGGSGNEQFF.

With regard to this clonotype: A junction end diverges from the germline sequence, so it may reflect a read error. The chain uses TRBV20-1 and TRBJ2-3; D may correspond to TRBD1 or TRBD2 (5 bases each). From germline, CDR1 is DFQATT and CDR2 SNEGSKA (reference sequence). The CDR3 runs 17 residues. The CDR3 DNA follows: TGCTGTGCTAGAGGGTCCGTATCAGGGTCCAGCACAGATACGCAGTATTTT. Protein sequence: CCARGSVSGSSTDTQYF.